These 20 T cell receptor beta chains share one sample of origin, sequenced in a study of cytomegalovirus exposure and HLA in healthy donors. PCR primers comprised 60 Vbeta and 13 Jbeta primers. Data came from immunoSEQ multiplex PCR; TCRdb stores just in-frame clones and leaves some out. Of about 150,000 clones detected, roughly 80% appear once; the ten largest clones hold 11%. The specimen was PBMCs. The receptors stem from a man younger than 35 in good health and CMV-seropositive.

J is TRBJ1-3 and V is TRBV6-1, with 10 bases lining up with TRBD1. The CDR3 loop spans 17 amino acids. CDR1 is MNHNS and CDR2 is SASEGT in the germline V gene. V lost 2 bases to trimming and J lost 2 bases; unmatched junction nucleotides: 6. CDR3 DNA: TGTGCCAGCAGTGAATTGGGACAGGGGACACCTGGAAACACCATATATTTT. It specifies CASSELGQGTPGNTIYF.

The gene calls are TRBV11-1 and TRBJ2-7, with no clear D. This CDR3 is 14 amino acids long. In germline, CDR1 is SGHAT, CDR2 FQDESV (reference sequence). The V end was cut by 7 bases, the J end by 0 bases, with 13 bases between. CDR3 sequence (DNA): TGTGCCAGCACAGTGAATACACCCTCCTACGAGCAGTACTTC. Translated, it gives CASTVNTPSYEQYF.

The CDR3 region is CASSVTTGINEKLFF. The CDR3 region has the DNA TGTGCCAGCAGCGTTACGACAGGTATAAATGAAAAACTGTTTTTT. The chain uses TRBV9 and TRBJ1-4, with D possibly being TRBD1 (6 bases). CDR1 and CDR2 (germline): SGDLS, YYNGEE. With 2 bases removed from V and 5 bases from J, the gap between germline ends came to 13 bases. CDR3 length equals 15 residues.

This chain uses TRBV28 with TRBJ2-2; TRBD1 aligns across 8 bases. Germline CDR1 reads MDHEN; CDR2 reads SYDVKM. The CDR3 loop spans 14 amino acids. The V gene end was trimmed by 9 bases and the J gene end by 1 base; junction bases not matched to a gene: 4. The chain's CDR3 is CASFGTGNTGELFF. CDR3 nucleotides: TGTGCCAGTTTCGGGACAGGGAACACCGGGGAGCTGTTTTTT. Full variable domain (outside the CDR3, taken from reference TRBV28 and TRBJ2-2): DVKVTQSSRYLVKRTGEKVFLECVQDMDHENMFWYRQDPGLGLRLIYFSYDVKMKEKGDIPEGYSVSREKKERFSLILESASTNQTSMYLCASFGTGNTGELFFGEGSRLTVL.

This CDR3 reads CASTKGGNQPQHF. The CDR3 DNA reads as TGTGCCAGCACCAAGGGGGGGAATCAGCCCCAGCATTTT. The chain joins TRBV7-9 to TRBJ1-5, with D possibly TRBD1 on 6 matching bases. This CDR3 contains 13 residues. The germline V gene encodes CDR1 SEHNR and CDR2 FQNEAQ (reference sequence). The V gene lost 7 bases and the J gene lost 4 bases, with 11 bases spanning the gap.

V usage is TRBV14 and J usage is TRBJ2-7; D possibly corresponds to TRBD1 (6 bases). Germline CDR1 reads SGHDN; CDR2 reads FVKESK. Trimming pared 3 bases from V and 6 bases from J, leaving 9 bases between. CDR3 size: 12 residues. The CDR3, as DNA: TGTGCCAGCAGCCAGGAAGGGGGCGAGCAGTACTTC. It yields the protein CASSQEGGEQYF. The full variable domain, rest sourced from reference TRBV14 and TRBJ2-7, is EAGVTQFPSHSVIEKGQTVTLRCDPISGHDNLYWYRRVMGKEIKFLLHFVKESKQDESGMPNNRFLAERTGGTYSTLKVQPAELEDSGVYFCASSQEGGEQYFGPGTRLTVT.

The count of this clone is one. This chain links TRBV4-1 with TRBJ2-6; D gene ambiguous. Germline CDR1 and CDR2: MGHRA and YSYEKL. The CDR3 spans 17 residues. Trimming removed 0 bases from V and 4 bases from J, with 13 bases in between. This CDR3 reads CASSQDVRVAGANVLTF. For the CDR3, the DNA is TGCGCCAGCAGCCAAGATGTTCGGGTGGCAGGGGCCAACGTCCTGACTTTC.

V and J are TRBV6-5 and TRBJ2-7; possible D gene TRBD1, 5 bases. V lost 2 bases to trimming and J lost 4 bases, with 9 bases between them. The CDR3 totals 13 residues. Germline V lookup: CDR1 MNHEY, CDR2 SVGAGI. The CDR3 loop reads CASSYAGKYEQYF. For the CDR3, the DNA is TGTGCCAGCAGTTACGCAGGGAAGTACGAGCAGTACTTC.

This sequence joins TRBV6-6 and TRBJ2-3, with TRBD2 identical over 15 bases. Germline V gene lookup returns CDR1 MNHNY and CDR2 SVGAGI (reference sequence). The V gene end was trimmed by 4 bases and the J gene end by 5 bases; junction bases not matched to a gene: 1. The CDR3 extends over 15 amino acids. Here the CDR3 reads CASSSGLAGGDTQYF. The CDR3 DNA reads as TGTGCCAGCAGTTCGGGACTAGCGGGGGGAGATACGCAGTATTTT.

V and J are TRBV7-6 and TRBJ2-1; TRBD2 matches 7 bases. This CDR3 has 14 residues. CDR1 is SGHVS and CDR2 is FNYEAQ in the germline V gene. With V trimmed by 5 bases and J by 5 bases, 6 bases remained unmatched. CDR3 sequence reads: CASSLGGGDNEQFF. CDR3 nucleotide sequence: TGTGCCAGCAGCCTTGGTGGGGGGGACAATGAGCAGTTCTTC.

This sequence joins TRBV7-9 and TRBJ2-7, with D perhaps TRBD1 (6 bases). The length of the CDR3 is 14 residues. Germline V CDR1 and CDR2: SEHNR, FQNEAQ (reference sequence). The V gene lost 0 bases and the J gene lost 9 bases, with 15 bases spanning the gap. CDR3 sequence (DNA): TGTGCCAGCAGCTTAGCCGGGACACCCCTCGGGCAGTACTTC. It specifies CASSLAGTPLGQYF. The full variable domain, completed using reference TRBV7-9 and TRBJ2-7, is DTGVSQNPRHKITKRGQNVTFRCDPISEHNRLYWYRQTLGQGPEFLTYFQNEAQLEKSRLLSDRFSAERPKGSFSTLEIQRTEQGDSAMYLCASSLAGTPLGQYFGPGTRLTVT.

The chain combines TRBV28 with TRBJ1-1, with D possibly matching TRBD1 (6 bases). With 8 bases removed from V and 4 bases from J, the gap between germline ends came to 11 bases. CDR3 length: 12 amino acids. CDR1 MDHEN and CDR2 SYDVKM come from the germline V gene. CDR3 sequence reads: CASGTGRTEAFF. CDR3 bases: TGTGCCAGCGGCACAGGGCGCACTGAAGCTTTCTTT.

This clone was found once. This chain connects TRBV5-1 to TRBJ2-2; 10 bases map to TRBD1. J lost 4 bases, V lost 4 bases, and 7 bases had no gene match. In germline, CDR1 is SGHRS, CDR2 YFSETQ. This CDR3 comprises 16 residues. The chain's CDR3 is CASSLWTGGLTGELFF. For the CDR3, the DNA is TGCGCCAGCAGCCTCTGGACAGGGGGACTCACCGGGGAGCTGTTTTTT. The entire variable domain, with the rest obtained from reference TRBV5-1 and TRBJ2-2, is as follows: KAGVTQTPRYLIKTRGQQVTLSCSPISGHRSVSWYQQTPGQGLQFLFEYFSETQRNKGNFPGRFSGRQFSNSRSEMNVSTLELGDSALYLCASSLWTGGLTGELFFGEGSRLTVL.

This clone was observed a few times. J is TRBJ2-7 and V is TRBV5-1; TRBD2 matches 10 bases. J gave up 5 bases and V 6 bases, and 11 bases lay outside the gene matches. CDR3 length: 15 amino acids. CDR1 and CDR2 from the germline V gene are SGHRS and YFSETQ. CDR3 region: CASNRLAGNLNEQYF. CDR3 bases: TGCGCCAGCAACCGACTAGCGGGCAACTTGAACGAGCAGTACTTC.

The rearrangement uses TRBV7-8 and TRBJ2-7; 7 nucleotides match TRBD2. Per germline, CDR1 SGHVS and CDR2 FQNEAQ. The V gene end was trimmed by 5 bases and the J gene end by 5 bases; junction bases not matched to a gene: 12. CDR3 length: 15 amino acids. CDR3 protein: CASSRRRESRDEQYF. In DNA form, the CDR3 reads TGTGCCAGCAGCCGCCGGCGGGAGTCTCGGGACGAGCAGTACTTC. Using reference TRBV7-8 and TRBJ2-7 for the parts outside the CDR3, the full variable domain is GAGVSQSPRYKVAKRGQDVALRCDPISGHVSLFWYQQALGQGPEFLTYFQNEAQLDKSGLPSDRFFAERPEGSVSTLKIQRTQQEDSAVYLCASSRRRESRDEQYFGPGTRLTVT.

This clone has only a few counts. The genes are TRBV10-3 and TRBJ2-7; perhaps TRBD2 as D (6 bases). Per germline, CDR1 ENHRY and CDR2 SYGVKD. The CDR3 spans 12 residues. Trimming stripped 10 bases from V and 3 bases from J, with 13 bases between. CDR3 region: CATSEGGYEQYF. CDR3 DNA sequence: TGTGCCACCTCGGAGGGCGGCTACGAGCAGTACTTC.

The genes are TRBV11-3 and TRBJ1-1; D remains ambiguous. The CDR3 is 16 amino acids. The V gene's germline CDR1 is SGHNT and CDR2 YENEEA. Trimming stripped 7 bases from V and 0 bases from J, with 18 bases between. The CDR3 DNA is TGTGCCAGCACCATAAATTGGGCAGTCATGAACACTGAAGCTTTCTTT. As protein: CASTINWAVMNTEAFF.

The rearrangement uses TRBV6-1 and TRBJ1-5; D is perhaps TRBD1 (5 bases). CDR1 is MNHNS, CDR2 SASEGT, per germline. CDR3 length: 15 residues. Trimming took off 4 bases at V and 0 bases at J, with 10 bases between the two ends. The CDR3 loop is CASSGTMYSNQPQHF. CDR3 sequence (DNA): TGTGCCAGCAGTGGGACAATGTATAGCAATCAGCCCCAGCATTTT.

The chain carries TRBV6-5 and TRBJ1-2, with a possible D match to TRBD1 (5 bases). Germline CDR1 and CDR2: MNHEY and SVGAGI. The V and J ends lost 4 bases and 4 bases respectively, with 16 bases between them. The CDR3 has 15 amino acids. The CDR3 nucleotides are TGTGCCAGCAGTTTCCTTTCGACAGTATCCTATGGCTACACCTTC. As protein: CASSFLSTVSYGYTF.

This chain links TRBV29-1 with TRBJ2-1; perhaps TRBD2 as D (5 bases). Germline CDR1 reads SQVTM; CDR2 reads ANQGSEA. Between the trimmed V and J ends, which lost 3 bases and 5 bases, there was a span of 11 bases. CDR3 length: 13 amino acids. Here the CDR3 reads CSVDFLRDNEQFF. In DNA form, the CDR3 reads TGCAGCGTTGATTTTTTGAGGGACAATGAGCAGTTCTTC.